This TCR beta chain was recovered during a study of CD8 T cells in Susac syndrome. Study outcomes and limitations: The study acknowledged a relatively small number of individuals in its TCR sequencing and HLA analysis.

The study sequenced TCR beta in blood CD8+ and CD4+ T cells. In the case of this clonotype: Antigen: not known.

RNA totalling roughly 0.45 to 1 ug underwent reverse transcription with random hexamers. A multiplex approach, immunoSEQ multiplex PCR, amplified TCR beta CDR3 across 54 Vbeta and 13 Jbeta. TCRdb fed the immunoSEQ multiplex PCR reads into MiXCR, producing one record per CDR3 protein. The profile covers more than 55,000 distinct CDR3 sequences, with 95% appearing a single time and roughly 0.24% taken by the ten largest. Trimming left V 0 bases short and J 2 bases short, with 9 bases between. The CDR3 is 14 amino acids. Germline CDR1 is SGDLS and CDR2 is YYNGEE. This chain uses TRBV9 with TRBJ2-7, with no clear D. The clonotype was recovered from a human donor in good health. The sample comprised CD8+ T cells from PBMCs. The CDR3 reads CASSVDGEPYEQYF. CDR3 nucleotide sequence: TGTGCCAGCAGCGTAGATGGGGAACCCTACGAGCAGTACTTC.